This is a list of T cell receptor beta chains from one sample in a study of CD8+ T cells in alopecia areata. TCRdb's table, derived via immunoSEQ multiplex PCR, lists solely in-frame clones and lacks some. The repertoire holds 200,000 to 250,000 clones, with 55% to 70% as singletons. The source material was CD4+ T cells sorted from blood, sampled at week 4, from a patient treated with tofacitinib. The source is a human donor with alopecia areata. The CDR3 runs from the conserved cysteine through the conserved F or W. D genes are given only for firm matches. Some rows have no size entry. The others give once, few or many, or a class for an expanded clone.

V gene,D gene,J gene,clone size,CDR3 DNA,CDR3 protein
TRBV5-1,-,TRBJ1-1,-,TGCGCCAGCAGCTTGGAAGCCGGGTTCAACACTGAAGCTTTCTTT,CASSLEAGFNTEAFF
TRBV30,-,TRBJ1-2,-,TGTGCCTGGAGCAAGTGGGGATATAACTATGGCTACACCTTC,CAWSKWGYNYGYTF
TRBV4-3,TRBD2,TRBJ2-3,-,TGCGCCCCTCTAGCGGGGGCCTACACAGATACGCAGTATTTT,CAPLAGAYTDTQYF
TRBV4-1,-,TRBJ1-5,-,TGCGCCAGCAGCCAAGCGGGGGGGCCCCAGCATTTT,CASSQAGGPQHF
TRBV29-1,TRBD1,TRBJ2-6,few,TGCAGCGTGGAAAGTCCCGGGACAGGGGGCGCAATGGTTGGGGCCAACGTCCTGACTTTC,CSVESPGTGGAMVGANVLTF
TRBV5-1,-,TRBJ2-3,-,TGCGCCAGCAGCTTGGGTCAGGTTTTGATCACAGATACGCAGTATTTT,CASSLGQVLITDTQYF
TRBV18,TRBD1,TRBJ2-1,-,TGTGCCAGCTCCCCGACAGGGTTCAATGAGCAGTTCTTC,CASSPTGFNEQFF
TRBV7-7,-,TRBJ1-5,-,TGTGCTAGCAGCCTCGAAGGGGATAGCAATCAGCCCCAGCATTTT,CASSLEGDSNQPQHF
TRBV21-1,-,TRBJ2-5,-,TGTGCCAGCAGCAGGGCGGGGGCGGTGTCGGAGACCCAGTACTTC,CASSRAGAVSETQYF
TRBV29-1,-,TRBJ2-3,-,TGCAGCGTAGGACAGTACACAGATACGCAGTATTTT,CSVGQYTDTQYF
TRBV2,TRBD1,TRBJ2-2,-,TGTGCCAGCAGTGAATTAGGGACAGGGACCGGGGAGCTGTTTTTT,CASSELGTGTGELFF
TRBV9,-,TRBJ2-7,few,TGTGCCAGCAGCGTAGGGCAGGGGATCTACGAGCAGTACTTC,CASSVGQGIYEQYF